The rows below give T cell receptor beta chains drawn from one sample of a study of human T cells and chemical hapten exposure. TCRdb called the RACE reads again in MiXCR, with one record for every CDR3 protein. This sample carries about 55,000 distinct CDR3 sequences, 7.5% to 10% of them seen once, and the ten largest clones take 1.7%. The sample here was whole blood, taken in connection with sensitization to the hapten diphenylcyclopropenone (DPC). The receptors were gathered from a woman aged 45-60 years with alopecia areata. Some clones in this sample may be carry-over from other donors' samples. The CDR3 runs from the conserved cysteine through the conserved F or W. Each record gives: clone size, D gene, J gene, V gene, CDR3 protein, CDR3 DNA. The D gene is left open where the match is weak. Expanded clones get a size class; other rows say once, few or many, or leave the size out.

clone size: many
D gene: .
J gene: TRBJ2-3
V gene: TRBV28
CDR3 protein: CASSLPGQLISTDTQYF
CDR3 DNA: TGTGCCAGCAGTTTACCCGGACAGCTGATTAGCACAGATACGCAGTATTTT

clone size: few
D gene: TRBD2
J gene: TRBJ2-3
V gene: TRBV5-5
CDR3 protein: CASSFTSGISSTDTQYF
CDR3 DNA: TGTGCCAGCAGCTTTACCAGCGGGATTTCTAGCACAGATACGCAGTATTTT

clone size: .
D gene: .
J gene: TRBJ2-7
V gene: TRBV28
CDR3 protein: CASLTGAPPYEQYF
CDR3 DNA: TGTGCCAGCCTAACGGGGGCGCCCCCCTACGAGCAGTACTTC

clone size: .
D gene: .
J gene: TRBJ1-5
V gene: TRBV7-2
CDR3 protein: CASSLLNRLSNQPQHF
CDR3 DNA: TGTGCCAGCAGCTTATTGAACAGACTCAGCAATCAGCCCCAGCATTTT

clone size: many
D gene: .
J gene: TRBJ1-1
V gene: TRBV29-1
CDR3 protein: CSVQYLGTEAFF
CDR3 DNA: TGCAGCGTTCAGTACCTAGGCACTGAAGCTTTCTTT

clone size: .
D gene: .
J gene: TRBJ2-5
V gene: TRBV7-2
CDR3 protein: CASSPRREEIQYF
CDR3 DNA: TGTGCCAGCAGCCCACGCCGAGAAGAGATCCAGTACTTC

clone size: .
D gene: TRBD2
J gene: TRBJ2-7
V gene: TRBV29-1
CDR3 protein: CSAMTSSEQYF
CDR3 DNA: TGCAGCGCCATGACTAGCTCCGAGCAGTACTTC

clone size: .
D gene: TRBD1
J gene: TRBJ2-5
V gene: TRBV29-1
CDR3 protein: CSVVTGGQTQYF
CDR3 DNA: TGCAGCGTTGTCACAGGGGGACAGACCCAGTACTTC

clone size: .
D gene: TRBD1
J gene: TRBJ1-5
V gene: TRBV5-1
CDR3 protein: CASSLGTGVEPQHF
CDR3 DNA: TGCGCCAGCAGCCTGGGCACAGGGGTAGAGCCCCAGCATTTT

clone size: .
D gene: TRBD2
J gene: TRBJ2-2
V gene: TRBV12-3/TRBV12-4
CDR3 protein: CASSFRLAGPTGELFF
CDR3 DNA: TGTGCCAGCAGTTTCCGCCTAGCGGGGCCCACCGGGGAGCTGTTTTTT

clone size: .
D gene: .
J gene: TRBJ1-4
V gene: TRBV7-9
CDR3 protein: CASSSSGQHEKLFF
CDR3 DNA: TGTGCCAGCAGCTCGTCGGGACAACATGAAAAACTGTTTTTT

clone size: many
D gene: .
J gene: TRBJ1-2
V gene: TRBV27
CDR3 protein: CASSGGKGANYGYTF
CDR3 DNA: TGTGCCAGCAGTGGGGGGAAAGGAGCTAACTATGGCTACACCTTC

clone size: few
D gene: TRBD1
J gene: TRBJ2-5
V gene: TRBV6-1
CDR3 protein: CASSEAVGTVETQYF
CDR3 DNA: TGTGCCAGCAGTGAAGCAGTCGGGACAGTGGAGACCCAGTACTTC

clone size: many
D gene: TRBD1
J gene: TRBJ2-1
V gene: TRBV6-5
CDR3 protein: CASSYADRGSYNEQFF
CDR3 DNA: TGTGCCAGCAGTTACGCCGACAGGGGGTCCTACAATGAGCAGTTCTTC

clone size: few
D gene: TRBD1
J gene: TRBJ1-2
V gene: TRBV12-3/TRBV12-4
CDR3 protein: CASSPRRQGGYTF
CDR3 DNA: TGTGCCAGCAGTCCCCGCCGACAGGGAGGCTACACCTTC

clone size: .
D gene: TRBD1
J gene: TRBJ2-7
V gene: TRBV28
CDR3 protein: CASSLMGQGAYF
CDR3 DNA: TGTGCCAGCAGTTTAATGGGACAGGGGGCGTACTTC

clone size: many
D gene: TRBD1
J gene: TRBJ1-2
V gene: TRBV20-1
CDR3 protein: CSARSKGAFGYTF
CDR3 DNA: TGCAGTGCTAGGTCGAAGGGGGCGTTCGGCTACACCTTC

clone size: .
D gene: .
J gene: TRBJ1-4
V gene: TRBV6-5
CDR3 protein: CASSRTGLGLDEKLFF
CDR3 DNA: TGTGCCAGCAGTCGGACCGGGCTCGGGCTGGATGAAAAACTGTTTTTT

clone size: many
D gene: TRBD1
J gene: TRBJ2-1
V gene: TRBV7-2
CDR3 protein: CASSFSVPGQGGEQFF
CDR3 DNA: TGTGCCAGCAGCTTCTCTGTCCCGGGACAGGGAGGTGAGCAGTTCTTC

clone size: many
D gene: TRBD1
J gene: TRBJ1-1
V gene: TRBV2
CDR3 protein: CASSPTLLAGTGDLNTEAFF
CDR3 DNA: TGTGCCAGCAGCCCCACCCTCCTCGCTGGGACAGGGGATTTGAACACTGAAGCTTTCTTT

clone size: many
D gene: .
J gene: TRBJ1-5
V gene: TRBV18
CDR3 protein: CASSPGGSNQPQHF
CDR3 DNA: TGTGCCAGCTCACCAGGTGGGAGCAATCAGCCCCAGCATTTT

clone size: .
D gene: .
J gene: TRBJ2-2
V gene: TRBV24-1
CDR3 protein: CATSEVTGNTGELFF
CDR3 DNA: TGTGCCACCAGTGAAGTGACAGGGAACACCGGGGAGCTGTTTTTT

clone size: few
D gene: TRBD2
J gene: TRBJ2-2
V gene: TRBV7-2
CDR3 protein: CASSFKGRETGELFF
CDR3 DNA: TGTGCCAGCAGCTTCAAGGGGCGGGAGACCGGGGAGCTGTTTTTT

clone size: .
D gene: TRBD1
J gene: TRBJ2-1
V gene: TRBV5-1
CDR3 protein: CASSAPGQINEQFF
CDR3 DNA: TGCGCCAGCAGCGCGCCGGGACAGATCAATGAGCAGTTCTTC

clone size: many
D gene: .
J gene: TRBJ1-6
V gene: TRBV2
CDR3 protein: CASSEWVARDSPLHF
CDR3 DNA: TGTGCCAGCAGTGAATGGGTTGCTAGGGATTCACCCCTCCACTTT

clone size: once
D gene: .
J gene: TRBJ2-1
V gene: TRBV6-5
CDR3 protein: CASSLITGGEQFF
CDR3 DNA: TGTGCCAGCAGTTTAATAACAGGAGGGGAGCAGTTCTTC

clone size: .
D gene: .
J gene: TRBJ2-2
V gene: TRBV4-3
CDR3 protein: CASSQDPAFTNTGELFF
CDR3 DNA: TGCGCCAGCAGCCAAGACCCGGCTTTTACGAACACCGGGGAGCTGTTTTTT

clone size: many
D gene: .
J gene: TRBJ2-7
V gene: TRBV28
CDR3 protein: CASSTGSYEQYF
CDR3 DNA: TGTGCCAGCAGTACAGGGAGCTACGAGCAGTACTTC

clone size: few
D gene: .
J gene: TRBJ1-1
V gene: TRBV7-9
CDR3 protein: CASSPRASQAFF
CDR3 DNA: TGTGCCAGCAGCCCCCGAGCCAGCCAAGCTTTCTTT

clone size: .
D gene: .
J gene: TRBJ1-1
V gene: TRBV20-1
CDR3 protein: CSAQRDWNTEAFF
CDR3 DNA: TGCAGTGCTCAAAGGGACTGGAACACTGAAGCTTTCTTT

clone size: few
D gene: .
J gene: TRBJ2-2
V gene: TRBV5-1
CDR3 protein: CASSPDQAGELFF
CDR3 DNA: TGCGCCAGCAGCCCGGACCAGGCCGGGGAGCTGTTTTTT

clone size: few
D gene: .
J gene: TRBJ2-6
V gene: TRBV20-1
CDR3 protein: CSAKTSGANVLTF
CDR3 DNA: TGCAGTGCTAAAACCTCTGGGGCCAACGTCCTGACTTTC

clone size: .
D gene: .
J gene: TRBJ2-1
V gene: TRBV19
CDR3 protein: CASSSREWYEQFF
CDR3 DNA: TGTGCCAGTAGTAGCAGGGAATGGTATGAGCAGTTCTTC

clone size: many
D gene: .
J gene: TRBJ1-1
V gene: TRBV18
CDR3 protein: CASSPVAENTEAFF
CDR3 DNA: TGTGCCAGCTCACCAGTAGCGGAGAACACTGAAGCTTTCTTT

clone size: .
D gene: .
J gene: TRBJ2-7
V gene: TRBV7-8
CDR3 protein: CASSPRGGLQPYEQYF
CDR3 DNA: TGTGCCAGCAGCCCGCGAGGGGGGCTCCAACCCTACGAGCAGTACTTC

clone size: .
D gene: TRBD1
J gene: TRBJ2-1
V gene: TRBV24-1
CDR3 protein: CATSTGQGGVLEEQFF
CDR3 DNA: TGTGCCACCAGCACCGGACAGGGCGGCGTGTTGGAGGAGCAGTTCTTC

clone size: many
D gene: TRBD1
J gene: TRBJ1-2
V gene: TRBV7-2
CDR3 protein: CASSPRQGLDGYTF
CDR3 DNA: TGTGCCAGCAGCCCCCGACAGGGCCTGGATGGCTACACCTTC

clone size: many
D gene: TRBD1
J gene: TRBJ1-5
V gene: TRBV28
CDR3 protein: CASKTPGGNQPQHF
CDR3 DNA: TGTGCCAGCAAAACTCCAGGGGGGAATCAGCCCCAGCATTTT

clone size: medium-sized
D gene: TRBD1
J gene: TRBJ2-2
V gene: TRBV18
CDR3 protein: CASSSAGQGSTGELFF
CDR3 DNA: TGTGCCAGCTCATCCGCCGGACAGGGAAGCACCGGGGAGCTGTTTTTT

clone size: few
D gene: .
J gene: TRBJ2-2
V gene: TRBV6-4
CDR3 protein: CASSDSYRMNTGELFF
CDR3 DNA: TGTGCCAGCAGTGACTCTTACAGGATGAACACCGGGGAGCTGTTTTTT

clone size: .
D gene: .
J gene: TRBJ1-1
V gene: TRBV28
CDR3 protein: CASSSPPGRAFF
CDR3 DNA: TGTGCCAGCAGTTCACCCCCAGGCCGGGCTTTCTTT

clone size: few
D gene: .
J gene: TRBJ2-7
V gene: TRBV11-2
CDR3 protein: CASSSLGYEQYF
CDR3 DNA: TGTGCCAGCAGTTCCCTCGGTTACGAGCAGTACTTC

clone size: few
D gene: TRBD1
J gene: TRBJ2-3
V gene: TRBV5-1
CDR3 protein: CASSLRGQGREDTQYF
CDR3 DNA: TGCGCCAGCAGCTTGCGGGGACAGGGTCGGGAAGATACGCAGTATTTT

clone size: few
D gene: TRBD2
J gene: TRBJ2-1
V gene: TRBV6-2/TRBV6-3
CDR3 protein: CASSYLAGGYNEQFF
CDR3 DNA: TGTGCCAGCAGTTACCTAGCGGGGGGATACAATGAGCAGTTCTTC